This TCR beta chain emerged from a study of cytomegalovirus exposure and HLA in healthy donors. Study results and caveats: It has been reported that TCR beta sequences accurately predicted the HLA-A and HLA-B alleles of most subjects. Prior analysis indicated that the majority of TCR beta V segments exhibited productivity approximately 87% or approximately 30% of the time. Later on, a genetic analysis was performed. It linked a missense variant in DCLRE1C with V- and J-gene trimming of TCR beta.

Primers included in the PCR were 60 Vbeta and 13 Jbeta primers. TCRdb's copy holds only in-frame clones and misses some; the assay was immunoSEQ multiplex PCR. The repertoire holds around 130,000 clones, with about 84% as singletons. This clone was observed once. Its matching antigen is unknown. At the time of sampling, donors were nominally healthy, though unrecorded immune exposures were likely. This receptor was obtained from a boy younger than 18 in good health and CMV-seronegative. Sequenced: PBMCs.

The CDR3 nucleotides are TGTGCCATCAAAAGCGGGAGTCCCAATGAGCAGTTCTTC. Protein sequence: CAIKSGSPNEQFF. V gene TRBV10-3 combines with J gene TRBJ2-1; 8 bases match TRBD2. V shed 7 bases, J shed 6 bases, and the junction held 5 bases outside the gene matches. CDR1 and CDR2 from the germline V gene are ENHRY and SYGVKD. CDR3 length equals 13 residues.